The clone carrying this T cell receptor (beta chain) was recorded once. Its target is unknown. One end of the junction does not line up with germline, which may come from a read error. CDR3 length: 14 amino acids. CDR1 and CDR2 from the germline V gene are SGHDT and YYEEEE. The investigators made TCR beta cDNA from 400 to 550 ng total RNA, using a constant-region primer. Libraries covering TCR beta were generated through three nested multiplex PCR rounds (using a slightly modified ARM-PCR). Amplification in the first two PCR rounds was performed using TRBV1-TRBV30 forward primers and a C-beta reverse primer for approximately 10 cycles each. MiXCR, applied by TCRdb to the multiplex PCR reads, yields one record per CDR3 protein. The sample holds approximately 320,000 distinct CDR3 sequences; around 50% are singletons and the top ten take about 15%. This sample stems from a study of tumor-infiltrating lymphocytes in primary liver carcinoma.

RNA isolated from unsorted whole blood supplied the blood RNA, with germline DNA also extracted. Patients were chronically HBV-infected and treatment-naive. Findings and limits, study-wide: Lesser overlap characterized tumor-adjacent and tumor-blood pairs relative to tumor region pairs.

This sequence originates from a woman in her 30s with primary liver carcinoma and hepatitis B virus infection. The chain carries TRBV5-6 and TRBJ1-1; tentatively, D is TRBD1 (6 bases). Sequenced sample: peripheral blood. The CDR3, as DNA: TGTGCCAGCAGCTTGTTTAGGGGGGTCACTGAAGCTTCCTTT. This gives the protein CASSLFRGVTEASF.